These 20 T cell receptor beta chains were sequenced from one sample in a study of cytomegalovirus exposure and HLA in healthy donors. The PCR had 60 Vbeta and 13 Jbeta primers. Method: immunoSEQ multiplex PCR; TCRdb's copy keeps in-frame clones and lacks some. The sample records 180,000 or so clones, 86% being singletons. The sequenced sample consisted of PBMCs. The source is a woman aged 30 to 39 in good health and CMV-seronegative.

This clone has a handful of counts. This chain links TRBV5-4 with TRBJ2-1; D is possibly TRBD2 (6 bases). The ends were cut back, 2 bases at V and 6 bases at J, with 12 bases in the middle. Germline-derived CDR1 and CDR2 are SGHNT and YYREEE (reference sequence). The CDR3 is made up of 14 amino acids. The CDR3 sequence: CASSFGGVRNEQFF. CDR3 sequence (DNA): TGTGCCAGCAGCTTCGGGGGAGTACGCAATGAGCAGTTCTTC.

The count of this clone is one. The rearrangement uses TRBV5-1 and TRBJ2-7; TRBD2 is a possible D gene (6 bases). The germline CDR1 and CDR2 sequences are SGHRS and YFSETQ. The germline V and J ends were trimmed by 0 bases and 5 bases, with 15 bases remaining between them. This CDR3 is built from 15 residues. This CDR3 reads CASSLGRVAVNEQYF. The CDR3 bases are TGCGCCAGCAGCTTGGGGAGGGTAGCGGTCAACGAGCAGTACTTC.

This clone was seen once. J is TRBJ2-7 and V is TRBV7-9, with 8 bases fitting TRBD2. This CDR3 region has 14 residues. Germline assignment: CDR1 SEHNR and CDR2 FQNEAQ (reference sequence). The trim removed 5 bases at V and 2 bases at J, leaving 5 bases unmatched. CDR3 sequence reads: CASSDGLAAYEQYF. DNA for the CDR3: TGTGCCAGCAGCGACGGACTAGCCGCCTACGAGCAGTACTTC.

V usage is TRBV7-8 and J usage is TRBJ1-5, with 9 bases that match TRBD1. The germline V gene has CDR1 SGHVS and CDR2 FQNEAQ. The junction had 3 bases not matched to a gene; V was cut back by 3 bases and J by 0 bases. This CDR3 region has 16 residues. The CDR3 protein is CASSFGQGNSNQPQHF. CDR3 nucleotides: TGTGCCAGCAGCTTTGGACAGGGGAATAGCAATCAGCCCCAGCATTTT.

The rearrangement uses TRBV2 and TRBJ1-4; no clear D gene. With 5 bases removed from V and 5 bases from J, the gap between germline ends came to 9 bases. This CDR3 is built from 13 residues. Per germline, CDR1 SNHLY and CDR2 FYNNEI. The CDR3 loop is CASSPQRNEKLFF. In DNA, the CDR3 is TGTGCCAGCAGTCCACAGAGAAATGAAAAACTGTTTTTT.

The chain couples TRBV7-9 to TRBJ2-1, with D possibly TRBD2 on 6 matching bases. This CDR3 is built from 17 residues. V lost 0 bases and J lost 4, with 16 bases in between. CDR1 is SEHNR and CDR2 is FQNEAQ in the germline V gene (reference sequence). CDR3 region: CASSLALARGPYNEQFF. The CDR3, as DNA: TGTGCCAGCAGCTTAGCATTGGCGCGGGGCCCTTACAATGAGCAGTTCTTC.

The chain employs TRBV7-8 and TRBJ2-7; 8 bases agree with TRBD1. The CDR3 totals 16 residues. With V trimmed by 4 bases and J by 6 bases, 14 bases remained unmatched. Looked up from germline, CDR1 is SGHVS and CDR2 is FQNEAQ. This CDR3 reads CASSWREGRGPGEQYF. DNA for the CDR3: TGTGCCAGCAGCTGGCGGGAAGGCAGGGGGCCTGGCGAGCAGTACTTC.

In DNA, the CDR3 is TGCGCCAGCAGGAATAGCGGGAGGGGGTCCTACAATGAGCAGTTCTTC. This codes for CASRNSGRGSYNEQFF. The V gene is TRBV10-2, the J gene TRBJ2-1; 11 nucleotides match TRBD2. The V and J ends lost 6 bases and 1 base, in that order; junction bases with no gene match: 5. The germline CDR1 and CDR2 sequences are WSHSY and SAAADI. This CDR3 is built from 16 residues.

This chain connects TRBV6-1 to TRBJ1-2; D gene ambiguous. The CDR3 is 12 residues long. Germline loops: CDR1 MNHNS, CDR2 SASEGT. V was pared by 6 bases and J by 8 bases, with 13 bases between. The CDR3 loop is CASRIPTPGYTF. The CDR3 DNA reads as TGTGCCAGCAGGATCCCTACGCCGGGCTACACCTTC.

The chain uses TRBV5-1 and TRBJ2-5, with TRBD2 as a possible D gene (6 bases). The CDR3 totals 16 residues. The germline CDR1 and CDR2 sequences are SGHRS and YFSETQ. Trimming removed 4 bases at V and 5 bases at J, with 21 bases between. DNA for the CDR3: TGCGCCAGCAGCCTCCTGGGAACGGGAGTGGGGGAGACCCAGTACTTC. This codes for CASSLLGTGVGETQYF.

In its sample, this clone was seen once. The chain is built from TRBV7-6 and TRBJ1-4; 8 nucleotides match TRBD1. CDR3 size: 15 residues. V lost 1 base and J lost 8; bases outside the gene matches: 6. Looked up from germline, CDR1 is SGHVS and CDR2 is FNYEAQ. Written as DNA, the CDR3 is TGTGCCAGCAGCTTAGGAGGGGACAGGTGGGAAAAACTGTTTTTT. Encoded protein: CASSLGGDRWEKLFF.

The rearrangement uses TRBV6-1 and TRBJ1-4; D not certain. CDR3 length: 13 residues. Germline CDR1 and CDR2: MNHNS and SASEGT. V lost 5 bases, J lost 7 bases, and 11 bases lay in between. The DNA for the CDR3 is TGTGCCAGCAGTCTCGGGATGATTGAAAAACTGTTTTTT. This sequence encodes CASSLGMIEKLFF.

The rearrangement joins TRBV5-1 to TRBJ2-2; 10 nucleotides agree with TRBD1. V lost 5 bases and J lost 6; bases outside the gene matches: 4. Germline loops: CDR1 SGHRS, CDR2 YFSETQ. The CDR3 is made up of 14 amino acids. CDR3 protein: CASSLGQGSGELFF. In DNA form, the CDR3 reads TGCGCCAGCAGTCTGGGACAGGGGTCCGGGGAGCTGTTTTTT. Based on the CDR3 plus reference TRBV5-1 and TRBJ2-2, the full variable domain is KAGVTQTPRYLIKTRGQQVTLSCSPISGHRSVSWYQQTPGQGLQFLFEYFSETQRNKGNFPGRFSGRQFSNSRSEMNVSTLELGDSALYLCASSLGQGSGELFFGEGSRLTVL.

This clone was recorded only once. The chain uses TRBV28 and TRBJ1-1; maybe TRBD1 (5 bases). CDR1 is MDHEN, CDR2 SYDVKM, per germline. Trimming took 3 bases from V and 9 from J, leaving 17 bases between them. There are 14 residues in the CDR3. This CDR3 is CASSFWGPEKKAFF. The CDR3 DNA reads as TGTGCCAGCAGTTTCTGGGGCCCTGAAAAGAAAGCTTTCTTT.

This rearrangement joins TRBV29-1 to TRBJ1-4; no definite D call. V dropped 2 bases and J dropped 7 bases, with 8 bases sitting between them. Germline CDR1 and CDR2: SQVTM and ANQGSEA. There are 12 residues in the CDR3. This chain's CDR3 is CSVEHPGEKLFF. The CDR3 nucleotides read TGCAGCGTTGAACATCCGGGTGAAAAACTGTTTTTT.

The chain couples TRBV7-9 to TRBJ2-1; 14 nucleotides match TRBD2. The J segment lost 10 bases and the V segment lost 5 bases, leaving 4 bases of the junction unmatched. CDR3 length: 14 residues. Germline V gene lookup returns CDR1 SEHNR and CDR2 FQNEAQ (reference sequence). The CDR3 reads CASSRLAGGREQFF. The CDR3 nucleotides are TGTGCCAGCAGCCGACTAGCGGGAGGGCGAGAGCAGTTCTTC.

The rearrangement joins TRBV5-1 to TRBJ2-7; the match to TRBD2 covers 10 bases. The V gene's germline CDR1 is SGHRS and CDR2 YFSETQ. V was clipped by 6 bases and J by 5 bases; unmatched bases: 17. The CDR3 contains 17 residues. The CDR3 nucleotides read TGCGCCAGCAACTTAGCGGGAGGCCCTGCGTCGATCCACGAGCAGTACTTC. Translation gives CASNLAGGPASIHEQYF. The whole variable domain, remainder taken from reference TRBV5-1 and TRBJ2-7, is KAGVTQTPRYLIKTRGQQVTLSCSPISGHRSVSWYQQTPGQGLQFLFEYFSETQRNKGNFPGRFSGRQFSNSRSEMNVSTLELGDSALYLCASNLAGGPASIHEQYFGPGTRLTVT.

The V gene is TRBV4-1, the J gene TRBJ1-5; weak D call: TRBD1 (6 bases). Trimming took off 1 base at V and 7 bases at J, with 14 bases between the two ends. CDR1 and CDR2 from the germline V gene are MGHRA and YSYEKL. The CDR3 sequence is 15 residues long. The CDR3 reads CASSQVPGARQPQHF. The CDR3 DNA reads TGCGCCAGCAGCCAAGTCCCAGGGGCAAGGCAGCCCCAGCATTTT.

This sequence joins TRBV7-9 and TRBJ2-1, with 9 bases fitting TRBD1. V shed 5 bases and J 3 bases; nucleotides not matched to a gene: 5. Germline V gene sequence: CDR1 SEHNR, CDR2 FQNEAQ (reference sequence). This CDR3 contains 15 residues. The DNA of the CDR3 is TGTGCCAGCAGCGTGGGACAGGGAGACTACAATGAGCAGTTCTTC. Translating it yields CASSVGQGDYNEQFF.

This chain uses TRBV19 with TRBJ1-6; TRBD1 is a possible D gene (6 bases). Trimming took 5 bases from V and 9 from J, leaving 14 bases between them. This CDR3 contains 14 residues. The germline gives CDR1 LNHDA, CDR2 SQIVND (reference sequence). CDR3 coding DNA: TGTGCCAGTAGTGGCAGGGGAAGGGGTTCACCCCTCCACTTT. It encodes CASSGRGRGSPLHF.